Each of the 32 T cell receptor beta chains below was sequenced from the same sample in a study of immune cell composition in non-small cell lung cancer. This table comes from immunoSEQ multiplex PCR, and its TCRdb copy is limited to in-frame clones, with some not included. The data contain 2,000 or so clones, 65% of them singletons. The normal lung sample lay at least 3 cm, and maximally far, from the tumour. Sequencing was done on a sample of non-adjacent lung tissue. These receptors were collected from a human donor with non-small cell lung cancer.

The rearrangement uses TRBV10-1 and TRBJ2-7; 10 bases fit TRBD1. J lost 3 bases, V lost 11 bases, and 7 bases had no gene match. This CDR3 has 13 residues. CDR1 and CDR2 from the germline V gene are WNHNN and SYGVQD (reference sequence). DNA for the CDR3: TGCGCCCGACGGACAGGGGGTCTCTACGAGCAGTACTTC. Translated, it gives CARRTGGLYEQYF.

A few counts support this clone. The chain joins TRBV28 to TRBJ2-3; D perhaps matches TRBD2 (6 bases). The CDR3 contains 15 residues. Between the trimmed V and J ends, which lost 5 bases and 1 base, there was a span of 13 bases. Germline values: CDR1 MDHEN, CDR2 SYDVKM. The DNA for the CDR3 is TGTGCCAGCAGTCGCACTCGCGGGGGCACAGATACGCAGTATTTT. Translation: CASSRTRGGTDTQYF.

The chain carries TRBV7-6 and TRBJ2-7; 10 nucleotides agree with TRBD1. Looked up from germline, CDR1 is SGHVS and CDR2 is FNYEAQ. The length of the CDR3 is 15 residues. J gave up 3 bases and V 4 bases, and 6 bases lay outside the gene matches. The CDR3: CASSSGTGEGYEQYF. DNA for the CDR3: TGTGCCAGCAGCTCCGGGACAGGGGAGGGCTACGAGCAGTACTTC.

This CDR3 reads CASSPTGQGGNSPLHF. CDR3 nucleotide sequence: TGTGCCAGCTCACCCACCGGACAGGGAGGAAATTCACCCCTCCACTTT. The rearrangement joins TRBV18 to TRBJ1-6, with 8 bases fitting TRBD1. Germline assignment: CDR1 KGHSH and CDR2 LQKENI. There are 16 residues in the CDR3. V dropped 3 bases and J dropped 7; count of bases not matched to a gene: 8.

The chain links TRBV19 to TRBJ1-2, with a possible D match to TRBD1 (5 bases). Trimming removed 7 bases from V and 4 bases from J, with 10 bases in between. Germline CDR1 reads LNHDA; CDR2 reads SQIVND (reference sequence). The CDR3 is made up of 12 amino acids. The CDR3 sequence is CASTDSSYGYTF. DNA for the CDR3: TGTGCCAGTACAGACAGCAGCTATGGCTACACCTTC.

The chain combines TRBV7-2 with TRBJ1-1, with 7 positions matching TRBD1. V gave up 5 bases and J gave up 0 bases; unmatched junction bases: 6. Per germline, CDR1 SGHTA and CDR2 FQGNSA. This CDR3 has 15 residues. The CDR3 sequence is CASSPQGGVNTEAFF. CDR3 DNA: TGTGCCAGCAGCCCCCAGGGGGGAGTGAACACTGAAGCTTTCTTT.

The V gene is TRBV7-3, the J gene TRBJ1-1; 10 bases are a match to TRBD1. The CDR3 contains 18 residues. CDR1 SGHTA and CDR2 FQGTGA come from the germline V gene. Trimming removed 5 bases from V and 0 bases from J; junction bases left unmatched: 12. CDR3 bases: TGTGCCAGCAGCGCTCGCGGGACAGGGGCCAGATTGAACACTGAAGCTTTCTTT. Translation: CASSARGTGARLNTEAFF.

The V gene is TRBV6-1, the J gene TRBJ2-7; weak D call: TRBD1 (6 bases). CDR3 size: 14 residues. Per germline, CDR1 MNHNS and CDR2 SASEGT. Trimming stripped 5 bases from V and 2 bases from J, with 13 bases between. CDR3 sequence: CASSNRVPTYEQYF. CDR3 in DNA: TGTGCCAGCAGTAACAGGGTCCCTACCTACGAGCAGTACTTC.

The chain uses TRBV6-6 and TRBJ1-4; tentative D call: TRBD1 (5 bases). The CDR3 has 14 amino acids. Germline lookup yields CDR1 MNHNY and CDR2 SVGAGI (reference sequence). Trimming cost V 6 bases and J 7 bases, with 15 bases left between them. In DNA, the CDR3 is TGTGCCAGCAGCTACCAGGGTGGGGTTGAAAAACTGTTTTTT. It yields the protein CASSYQGGVEKLFF.

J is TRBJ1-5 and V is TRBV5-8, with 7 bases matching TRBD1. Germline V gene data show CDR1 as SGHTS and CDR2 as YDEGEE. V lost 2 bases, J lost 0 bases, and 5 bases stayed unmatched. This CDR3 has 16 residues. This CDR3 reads CASSFHRGLSNQPQHF. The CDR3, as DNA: TGTGCCAGCAGCTTCCACAGGGGACTTAGCAATCAGCCCCAGCATTTT.

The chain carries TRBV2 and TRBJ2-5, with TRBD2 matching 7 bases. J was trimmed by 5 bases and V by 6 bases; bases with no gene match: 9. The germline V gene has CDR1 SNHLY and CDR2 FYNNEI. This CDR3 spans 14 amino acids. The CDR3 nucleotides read TGTGCCAGCAGGGGGAGGGCCTGGGGGGAGACCCAGTACTTC. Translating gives CASRGRAWGETQYF.

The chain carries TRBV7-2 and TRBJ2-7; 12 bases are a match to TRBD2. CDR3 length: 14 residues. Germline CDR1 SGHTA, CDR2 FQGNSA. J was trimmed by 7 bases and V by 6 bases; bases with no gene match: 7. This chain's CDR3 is CASSILAGGGEQYF. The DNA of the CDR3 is TGTGCCAGCAGTATACTAGCGGGAGGCGGGGAGCAGTACTTC. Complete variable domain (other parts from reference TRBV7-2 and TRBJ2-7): GAGVSQSPSNKVTEKGKDVELRCDPISGHTALYWYRQSLGQGLEFLIYFQGNSAPDKSGLPSDRFSAERTGGSVSTLTIQRTQQEDSAVYLCASSILAGGGEQYFGPGTRLTVT.

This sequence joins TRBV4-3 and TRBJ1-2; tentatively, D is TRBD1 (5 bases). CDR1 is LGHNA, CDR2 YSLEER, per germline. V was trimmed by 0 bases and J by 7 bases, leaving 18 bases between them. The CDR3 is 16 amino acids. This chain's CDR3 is CASSQEVSSRVSGYTF. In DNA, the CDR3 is TGCGCCAGCAGCCAAGAAGTGAGCTCCAGGGTATCTGGCTACACCTTC.

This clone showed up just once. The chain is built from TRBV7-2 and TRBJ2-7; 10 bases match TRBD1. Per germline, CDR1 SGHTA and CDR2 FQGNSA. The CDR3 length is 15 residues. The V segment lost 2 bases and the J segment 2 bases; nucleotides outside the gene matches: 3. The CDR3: CASSLTGTGAYEQYF. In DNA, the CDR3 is TGTGCCAGCAGCTTAACCGGGACAGGGGCCTACGAGCAGTACTTC.

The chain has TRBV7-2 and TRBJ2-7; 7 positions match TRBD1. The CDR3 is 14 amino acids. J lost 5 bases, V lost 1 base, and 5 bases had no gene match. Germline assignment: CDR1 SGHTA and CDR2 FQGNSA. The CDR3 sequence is CASSLGQGWDEQYF. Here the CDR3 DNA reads TGTGCCAGCAGCTTAGGACAGGGTTGGGACGAGCAGTACTTC.

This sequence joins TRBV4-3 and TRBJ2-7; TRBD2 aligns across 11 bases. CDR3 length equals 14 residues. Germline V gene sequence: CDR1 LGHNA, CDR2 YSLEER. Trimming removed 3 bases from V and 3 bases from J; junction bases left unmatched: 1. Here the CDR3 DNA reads TGCGCCAGCAGCCAGGGACTAGCGGACTACGAGCAGTACTTC. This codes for CASSQGLADYEQYF.

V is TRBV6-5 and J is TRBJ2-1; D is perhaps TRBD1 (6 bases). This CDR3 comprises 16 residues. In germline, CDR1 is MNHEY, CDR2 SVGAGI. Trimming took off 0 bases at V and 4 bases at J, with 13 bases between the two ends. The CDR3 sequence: CASSYSPGVQYNEQFF. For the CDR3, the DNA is TGTGCCAGCAGTTACTCTCCAGGGGTCCAGTACAATGAGCAGTTCTTC.

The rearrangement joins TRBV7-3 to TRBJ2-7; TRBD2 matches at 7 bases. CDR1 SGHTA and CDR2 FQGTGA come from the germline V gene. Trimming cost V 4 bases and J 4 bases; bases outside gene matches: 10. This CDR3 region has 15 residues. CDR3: CASSSVGGSSYEQYF. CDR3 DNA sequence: TGTGCCAGCAGCTCCGTCGGCGGGAGTTCGTACGAGCAGTACTTC.

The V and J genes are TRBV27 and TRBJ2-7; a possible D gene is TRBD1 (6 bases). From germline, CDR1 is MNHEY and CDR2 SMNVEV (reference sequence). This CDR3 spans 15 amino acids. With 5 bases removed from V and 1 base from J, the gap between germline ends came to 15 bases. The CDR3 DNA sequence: TGTGCCAGCAGTCTAAGGGGGACGCCGTCCTACGAGCAGTACTTC. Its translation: CASSLRGTPSYEQYF.

CDR3 sequence: CASSVGLAGVYNEQFF. The DNA of the CDR3 is TGTGCCAGCAGCGTGGGACTAGCGGGAGTCTACAATGAGCAGTTCTTC. This chain joins TRBV7-6 and TRBJ2-1, with 14 bases that match TRBD2. V lost 5 bases to trimming and J lost 3 bases; unmatched junction nucleotides: 3. Germline CDR1 and CDR2: SGHVS and FNYEAQ. The CDR3 consists of 16 residues.

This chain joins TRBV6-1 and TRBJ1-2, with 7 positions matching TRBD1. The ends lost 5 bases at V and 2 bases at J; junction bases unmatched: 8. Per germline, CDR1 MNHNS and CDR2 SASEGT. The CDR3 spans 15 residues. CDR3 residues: CASSPEGGVNYGYTF. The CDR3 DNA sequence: TGTGCCAGCAGTCCAGAAGGGGGCGTAAACTATGGCTACACCTTC.

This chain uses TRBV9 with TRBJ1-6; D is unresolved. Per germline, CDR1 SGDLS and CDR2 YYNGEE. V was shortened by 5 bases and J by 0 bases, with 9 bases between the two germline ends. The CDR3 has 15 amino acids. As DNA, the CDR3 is TGTGCCAGCAGTCATAGGAGCTCCTATAATTCACCCCTCCACTTT. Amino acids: CASSHRSSYNSPLHF. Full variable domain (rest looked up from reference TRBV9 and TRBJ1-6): DSGVTQTPKHLITATGQRVTLRCSPRSGDLSVYWYQQSLDQGLQFLIQYYNGEERAKGNILERFSAQQFPDLHSELNLSSLELGDSALYFCASSHRSSYNSPLHFGNGTRLTVT.

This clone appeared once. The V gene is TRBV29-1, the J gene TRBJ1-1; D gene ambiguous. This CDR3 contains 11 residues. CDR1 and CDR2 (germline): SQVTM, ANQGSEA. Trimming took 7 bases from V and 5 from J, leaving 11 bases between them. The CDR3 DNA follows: TGCAGCGCCACAACGGGGACTGAAGCTTTCTTT. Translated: CSATTGTEAFF.

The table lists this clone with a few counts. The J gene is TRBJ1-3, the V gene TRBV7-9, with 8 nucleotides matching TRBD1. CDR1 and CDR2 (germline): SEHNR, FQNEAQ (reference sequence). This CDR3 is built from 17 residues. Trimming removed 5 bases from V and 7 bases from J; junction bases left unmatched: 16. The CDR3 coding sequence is TGTGCCAGCAGCCGTACCGCGTCCGGGACAGGATACAACACCATATATTTT. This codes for CASSRTASGTGYNTIYF.

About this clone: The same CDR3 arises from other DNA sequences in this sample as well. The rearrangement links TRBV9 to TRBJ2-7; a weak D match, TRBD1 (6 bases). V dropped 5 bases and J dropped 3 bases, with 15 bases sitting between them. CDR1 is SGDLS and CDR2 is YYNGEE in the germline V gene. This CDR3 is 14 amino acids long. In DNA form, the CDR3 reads TGTGCCAGCAGTCCGGCAGGGGTAGGCTACGAGCAGTACTTC. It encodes CASSPAGVGYEQYF.

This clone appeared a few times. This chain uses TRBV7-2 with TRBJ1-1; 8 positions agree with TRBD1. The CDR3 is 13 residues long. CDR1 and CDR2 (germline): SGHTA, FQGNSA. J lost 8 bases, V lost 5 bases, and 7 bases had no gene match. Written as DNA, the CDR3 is TGTGCCAGCAGCATCCGGGACAGGAAGGAAGCTTTCTTT. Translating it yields CASSIRDRKEAFF.

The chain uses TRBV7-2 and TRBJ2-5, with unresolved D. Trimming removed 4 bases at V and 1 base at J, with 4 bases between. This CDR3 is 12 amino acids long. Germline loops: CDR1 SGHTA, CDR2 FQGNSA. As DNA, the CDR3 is TGTGCCAGCAGCTCTTTCCAAGAGACCCAGTACTTC. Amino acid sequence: CASSSFQETQYF.

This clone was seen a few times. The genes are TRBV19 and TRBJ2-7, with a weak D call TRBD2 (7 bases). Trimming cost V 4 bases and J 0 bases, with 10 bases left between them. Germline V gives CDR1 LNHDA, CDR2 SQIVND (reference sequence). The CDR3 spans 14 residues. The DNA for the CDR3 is TGTGCCAGTAGTACAGGGGACTACTCCTACGAGCAGTACTTC. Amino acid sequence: CASSTGDYSYEQYF.

The CDR3, as DNA: TGTGCCAGCAGCGACAGGGGCGGCACTGAAGCTTTCTTT. It specifies CASSDRGGTEAFF. J is TRBJ1-1 and V is TRBV7-9; 8 bases match TRBD1. The V segment lost 5 bases and the J segment 4 bases; nucleotides outside the gene matches: 3. Germline V CDR1 and CDR2: SEHNR, FQNEAQ (reference sequence). This CDR3 has 13 residues. Full variable domain (outside the CDR3, taken from reference TRBV7-9 and TRBJ1-1): DTGVSQNPRHKITKRGQNVTFRCDPISEHNRLYWYRQTLGQGPEFLTYFQNEAQLEKSRLLSDRFSAERPKGSFSTLEIQRTEQGDSAMYLCASSDRGGTEAFFGQGTRLTVV.

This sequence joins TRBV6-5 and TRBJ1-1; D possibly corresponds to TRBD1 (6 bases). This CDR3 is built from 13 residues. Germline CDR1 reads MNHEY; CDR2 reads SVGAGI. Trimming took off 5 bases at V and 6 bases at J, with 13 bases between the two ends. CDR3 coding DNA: TGTGCCAGCAGTGAGAACAGGGTGGCTGAAGCTTTCTTT. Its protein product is CASSENRVAEAFF.

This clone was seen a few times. The CDR3 DNA sequence: TGCGCCAGCAGCCAAGATGCTCGAGGGGGGGCTAATGAAAAACTGTTTTTT. Its protein product is CASSQDARGGANEKLFF. V and J are TRBV4-3 and TRBJ1-4; TRBD1 might be the D (6 bases). This CDR3 comprises 17 residues. Germline V gives CDR1 LGHNA, CDR2 YSLEER. V dropped 0 bases and J dropped 3 bases, with 14 bases sitting between them.

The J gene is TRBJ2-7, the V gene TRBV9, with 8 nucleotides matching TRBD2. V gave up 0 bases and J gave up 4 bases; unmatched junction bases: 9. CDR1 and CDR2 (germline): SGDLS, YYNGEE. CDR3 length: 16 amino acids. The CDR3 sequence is CASSVGSGGPDYEQYF. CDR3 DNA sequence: TGTGCCAGCAGCGTAGGGTCGGGAGGGCCAGATTACGAGCAGTACTTC. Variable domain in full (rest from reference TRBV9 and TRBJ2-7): DSGVTQTPKHLITATGQRVTLRCSPRSGDLSVYWYQQSLDQGLQFLIQYYNGEERAKGNILERFSAQQFPDLHSELNLSSLELGDSALYFCASSVGSGGPDYEQYFGPGTRLTVT.